This TCR beta chain is from a study of T-cell memory formation after mild COVID-19. The CDR3 is 17 amino acids. Germline loops: CDR1 MDHEN, CDR2 SYDVKM. The junction had 14 bases not matched to a gene; V was cut back by 9 bases and J by 4 bases. TCRdb re-analysed the 5' RACE reads in MiXCR, keeping a single row per CDR3 protein. The sample includes 110,000 or so distinct CDR3 sequences, approximately 22% of them seen just once. The chain couples TRBV28 to TRBJ2-3; 12 nucleotides match TRBD1. This clonotype originated in a man aged 18 to 29 who had mild COVID-19 (a few samples of this study predate the infection). Cell type and time point are not known. Sequencing was performed on PBMCs or a T cell subset sorted from them (not recorded which). CDR3: CARDHFPGQGASDTQYF. CDR3 DNA sequence: TGTGCCAGGGACCACTTTCCGGGACAGGGGGCGTCAGATACGCAGTATTTT.